This TCR beta chain was captured in a study of immune characterization of retroperitoneal liposarcoma. From the PCR reads, TCRdb called clonotypes with MiXCR, one entry per CDR3 protein. This table holds around 12,000 distinct CDR3 sequences, about half found once. This TCR came from a female donor with retroperitoneal liposarcoma. Material for sequencing was tumor tissue.

The CDR3 region is CATGGTGGSYEQYF. DNA for the CDR3: TGTGCCACCGGGGGGACGGGGGGCTCCTACGAGCAGTACTTC. This chain connects TRBV6-1 to TRBJ2-5, with 7 bases identical to TRBD2. The tail of the sequence fits TRBJ2-7 better, so the J call may be wrong. Germline CDR1 reads MNHNS; CDR2 reads SASEGT. The CDR3 runs 14 residues.